A single sample is the source of the 4 T cell receptor beta chains below, sequenced in a study of regulatory T cells in long-lasting Graves disease. To make TCR beta libraries, researchers used iRepertoire HTBI primers and Arm-PCR of CDR3 regions. TCRdb re-analysed the multiplex PCR reads in MiXCR, keeping a single row per CDR3 protein. The data hold around 400,000 distinct CDR3 sequences, with 23% observed a single time. Time point: persistent/refractory GD, antithyroid drugs over 5 years with positive TRAb. The TCR library used RNA extracted from PBMCs. The sequencing here drew on peripheral blood mononuclear cells (PBMCs), taken when the disease was refractory, from a patient treated with antithyroid drugs. These receptors were taken from a female donor with Graves disease.

This clonotype was observed at least ten times. The chain has TRBV7-8 and TRBJ2-7, with TRBD1 identical over 8 bases. Germline loops: CDR1 SGHVS, CDR2 FQNEAQ. Trimming cost V 6 bases and J 1 base; bases outside gene matches: 8. This CDR3 spans 15 amino acids. CDR3 in amino acids: CASRKQGEISYEQYF. The DNA for the CDR3 is TGTGCCAGCAGAAAACAGGGGGAAATTTCCTACGAGCAGTACTTC.

This clonotype was picked up many times. The chain has TRBV30 and TRBJ2-5, with 8 bases fitting TRBD2. CDR3 length: 14 amino acids. From germline, CDR1 is GTSNPN and CDR2 SVGIG (reference sequence). Losses at the gene ends were 0 bases for V and 3 bases for J; bases not matched to a gene: 3. The CDR3 DNA reads as TGTGCCTGGAGTGTGGCAGCGGGGGAAGAGACCCAGTACTTC. It encodes CAWSVAAGEETQYF.

There are a few counts of this clonotype. V and J are TRBV30 and TRBJ2-7, with a possible D match to TRBD1 (7 bases). Between the trimmed V and J ends, which lost 3 bases and 0 bases, there was a span of 15 bases. The length of the CDR3 is 15 residues. Germline loops: CDR1 GTSNPN, CDR2 SVGIG (reference sequence). For the CDR3, the DNA is TGTGCCTGGAGGGGGGGACAGCTAAACTCCTACGAGCAGTACTTC. It codes for CAWRGGQLNSYEQYF.

The sample holds many counts of this clonotype. This chain joins TRBV28 and TRBJ2-1; D might be TRBD2 (6 bases). Looked up from germline, CDR1 is MDHEN and CDR2 is SYDVKM. The CDR3 runs 16 residues. Deletions cut 3 bases from V and 8 bases from J, with 20 bases between. As DNA, the CDR3 is TGTGCCAGCAGTTTGGGCTCAGCGGGCATGGGGTATGAGCAGTTCTTC. This gives the protein CASSLGSAGMGYEQFF.